The source of this TCR beta chain is a study of shared clonotypes between healthy human individuals. For this clone: The antigen is unknown.

The CDR3 spans 16 residues. The ends lost 0 bases at V and 0 bases at J; junction bases unmatched: 2. CDR1 and CDR2 (germline): SGHDT, YYEEEE. DNA at about 190 ng, tens of thousands of T cell genomes, went into sorted-subset replicate PCRs. Profiled with immunoSEQ multiplex PCR; TCRdb holds only in-frame clones, not every one. The repertoire consists of 2 million to 2.5 million clones, with around 95% occurring once and the leading ten covering over 0.1%. Study results and limitations: Estimated richness values were generally larger in naive subsets than in memory subsets.

The V gene is TRBV5-6, the J gene TRBJ1-1, with 10 bases fitting TRBD1. This clonotype was obtained from a young man in good health. The sample consisted of naive CD4+ T cells sorted from blood. Specified subset: CD45RA+ positively selected. CDR3 coding DNA: TGTGCCAGCAGCTTGGCAGGGACAGGGGTGAACACTGAAGCTTTCTTT. It is translated as CASSLAGTGVNTEAFF.